This T cell receptor (beta chain) is from a study of blood T cell repertoires in COVID-19. Study-level information: Italy, Spain and the United States were the sources of the convalescent and acute COVID-19 samples. From T cells, B-cell-depleted T cells, or PBMCs came the material, which was cDNA or gDNA.

V lost 1 base and J lost 9; bases outside the gene matches: 9. CDR3 length: 15 amino acids. Germline V gene lookup returns CDR1 SGHNT and CDR2 YYREEE (reference sequence). In the original workflow: Using reference gene primer amplification, nucleated cell counts were estimated. This table comes from immunoSEQ multiplex PCR, and its TCRdb copy is limited to in-frame clones, with some not included. D and trimming were read from the DNA, whereas the V and J calls and clone size are those reported in that table. The sample holds more than 95,000 clones, around 81% seen once. The material sequenced was peripheral blood. The receptor was derived from an elderly man with acute or convalescent COVID-19. This rearrangement joins TRBV5-4 to TRBJ2-1; 8 nucleotides align to TRBD2. CDR3 loop: CASSLLSGGPGEQFF. CDR3 coding DNA: TGTGCCAGCAGCTTGCTTTCGGGAGGGCCCGGTGAGCAGTTCTTC.